This T cell receptor (beta chain) was sequenced in a study of T cells in Graves' hyperthyroidism and ophthalmopathy. Background on the study: Pretreatment peripheral blood was obtained at initial diagnosis.

The CDR3 runs to 16 residues. The trim removed 3 bases at V and 4 bases at J, leaving 9 bases unmatched. Germline CDR1 reads MGHRA; CDR2 reads YSYEKL. The CDR3 regions of TCR beta were amplified from RNA transcripts. First-round RT-PCR with HTBI primers amplified the TCR CDR3 region. Using its own MiXCR run on the multiplex PCR reads, TCRdb lists one record per CDR3 protein. The table records about 380,000 distinct CDR3 sequences, roughly 14% of them present only once. Uncontrolled infection, other autoimmune disease, pregnancy or lactation barred patients from enrollment. Blood dates from first hyperthyroidism diagnosis, before any ophthalmopathy symptoms.

The sequencing sample was made of blood. The rearrangement uses TRBV4-1 and TRBJ2-7, with TRBD2 matching 10 bases. This TCR was sampled from a man aged 25 to 45 with Graves' hyperthyroidism that later progressed to Graves' ophthalmopathy. The DNA of the CDR3 is TGCGCCAGCAGCCAGGCGCTAAGCGGGGGGGCGTACGAGCAGTACTTC. Encoded protein: CASSQALSGGAYEQYF.